This passage covers 17 T cell receptor beta chains from one sample sequenced in a study of radiotherapy plus CTLA-4 blockade in lung cancer. The method was immunoSEQ multiplex PCR; TCRdb's version includes in-frame clones alone and lacks a portion of them. Of 40,000 to 55,000 clones in the sample, more than 70% were seen once. The sequencing used peripheral blood, collected from a patient treated with radiotherapy plus ipilimumab. Source of these receptors: a human donor with non-small cell lung cancer whose response to radiotherapy plus ipilimumab could not be evaluated.

The CDR3 spells CASSGGTGPGAQYF. The CDR3 DNA follows: TGCGCCAGCAGCGGAGGGACAGGACCAGGGGCCCAGTACTTC. The chain is built from TRBV5-1 and TRBJ2-5, with 8 positions matching TRBD1. Trimming at V came to 4 bases and at J to 9 bases, leaving 11 bases not matched to a gene. This CDR3 has 14 residues. Looked up from germline, CDR1 is SGHRS and CDR2 is YFSETQ. Combining the CDR3 with reference TRBV5-1 and TRBJ2-5 gives the whole variable domain KAGVTQTPRYLIKTRGQQVTLSCSPISGHRSVSWYQQTPGQGLQFLFEYFSETQRNKGNFPGRFSGRQFSNSRSEMNVSTLELGDSALYLCASSGGTGPGAQYFGPGTRLLVL.

V is TRBV5-6 and J is TRBJ1-4; D unresolved. The CDR3 runs to 14 residues. Germline V gene lookup returns CDR1 SGHDT and CDR2 YYEEEE. The germline V and J ends were trimmed by 4 bases and 4 bases, with 11 bases remaining between them. CDR3 sequence reads: CASSRAVLNEKLFF. The CDR3 nucleotides are TGTGCCAGCAGCCGTGCGGTGCTTAATGAAAAACTGTTTTTT.

This chain links TRBV28 with TRBJ2-7; TRBD2 is a possible D gene (5 bases). V lost 10 bases to trimming and J lost 3 bases, with 19 bases between them. The CDR3 loop spans 14 amino acids. Germline lookup yields CDR1 MDHEN and CDR2 SYDVKM. The CDR3 nucleotides read TGTGCCACCCGCAATGAGGGAAATCACTACGAGCAGTACTTC. It codes for CATRNEGNHYEQYF.

V usage is TRBV5-6 and J usage is TRBJ1-5; D not resolved. Deletions cut 0 bases from V and 1 base from J, with 5 bases between. The CDR3 extends over 14 amino acids. Looked up from germline, CDR1 is SGHDT and CDR2 is YYEEEE. As DNA, the CDR3 is TGTGCCAGCAGCTTGGAGCGAAGCAATCAGCCCCAGCATTTT. Protein product: CASSLERSNQPQHF.

This clone was seen once. The V gene is TRBV4-1, the J gene TRBJ2-7; weak D call: TRBD2 (5 bases). Trimming took off 0 bases at V and 3 bases at J, with 6 bases between the two ends. CDR1 is MGHRA and CDR2 is YSYEKL in the germline V gene. The CDR3 extends over 13 amino acids. CDR3: CASSQEAGYEQYF. The CDR3 DNA reads as TGCGCCAGCAGCCAAGAGGCGGGCTACGAGCAGTACTTC.

The rearrangement uses TRBV11-2 and TRBJ2-2, with D possibly TRBD1 on 6 matching bases. The V end lost 5 bases, the J end lost 0 bases, and 7 bases lay between the germline ends. There are 14 residues in the CDR3. Germline values: CDR1 SGHAT, CDR2 FQNNGV. For the CDR3, the DNA is TGTGCCAGCAGCCGGACAGCGAACACCGGGGAGCTGTTTTTT. This gives the protein CASSRTANTGELFF.

The chain combines TRBV2 with TRBJ1-5; D is ambiguous. Germline CDR1 is SNHLY and CDR2 is FYNNEI. This CDR3 spans 14 amino acids. Trimming took off 5 bases at V and 2 bases at J, with 10 bases between the two ends. CDR3 sequence reads: CASSPERGNQPQHF. DNA of the CDR3: TGTGCCAGCAGTCCCGAGAGGGGCAATCAGCCCCAGCATTTT.

This rearrangement joins TRBV5-1 to TRBJ2-3; the D is unclear. The CDR3 spans 16 residues. Trimming left V 2 bases short and J 4 bases short, with 17 bases between. The germline V gene encodes CDR1 SGHRS and CDR2 YFSETQ. The CDR3 reads CASSFQASIGADTQYF. For the CDR3, the DNA is TGCGCCAGCAGCTTCCAGGCCTCCATCGGCGCAGATACGCAGTATTTT.

This clone has just one count. Here the CDR3 DNA reads TGTGCCAGCAGTCTTCGCCAGGTACCCTACAATCAGCCCCAGCATTTT. Protein: CASSLRQVPYNQPQHF. V gene TRBV5-6 combines with J gene TRBJ1-5; no reliable D call. Trimming took 5 bases from V and 3 from J, leaving 18 bases between them. The CDR3 has 16 amino acids. The germline V gene encodes CDR1 SGHDT and CDR2 YYEEEE.

The chain combines TRBV4-3 with TRBJ2-7, with 8 bases identical to TRBD2. J gave up 2 bases and V 4 bases, and 7 bases lay outside the gene matches. From germline, CDR1 is LGHNA and CDR2 YSLEER. This CDR3 spans 15 amino acids. The CDR3 loop is CASSPLGGAPYEQYF. CDR3 DNA: TGCGCCAGCAGCCCGCTCGGGGGGGCTCCCTACGAGCAGTACTTC.

V is TRBV23-1 and J is TRBJ2-2; possibly TRBD2 for D (5 bases). TRBV23-1 is an ORF, and what it does is uncertain. This CDR3 spans 16 amino acids. Trimming shortened V by 10 bases and J by 1 base, and 19 bases separated the two germline ends. CDR3 residues: CANQSRLGRNTGELFF. CDR3 coding DNA: TGCGCCAACCAGTCGAGGCTGGGGAGGAACACCGGGGAGCTGTTTTTT.

The chain links TRBV2 to TRBJ2-1, with TRBD2 identical over 11 bases. J was trimmed by 2 bases and V by 8 bases; bases with no gene match: 8. The germline V gene has CDR1 SNHLY and CDR2 FYNNEI. CDR3 length: 16 residues. DNA of the CDR3: TGTGCCAGCGACCCTAGCGGGAGGCCCCCCTACAATGAGCAGTTCTTC. Protein sequence: CASDPSGRPPYNEQFF.

This clone has just one count. The rearrangement links TRBV29-1 to TRBJ2-7, with D uncertain. The CDR3 covers 13 residues. Deletions cut 4 bases from V and 3 bases from J, with 13 bases between. The germline V gene has CDR1 SQVTM and CDR2 ANQGSEA. The CDR3 loop reads CSVGGGSRYEQYF. In DNA form, the CDR3 reads TGCAGCGTTGGCGGCGGCAGCCGCTACGAGCAGTACTTC.

The CDR3 protein is CASSLQGPRSGANVLTF. The CDR3 DNA is TGTGCCAGCTCCCTGCAGGGGCCGCGCTCTGGGGCCAACGTCCTGACTTTC. V usage is TRBV18 and J usage is TRBJ2-6; possibly TRBD1 for D (6 bases). Germline assignment: CDR1 KGHSH and CDR2 LQKENI. V lost 6 bases, J lost 0 bases, and 15 bases lay in between. The CDR3 is 17 amino acids.

The table lists this clone with a few counts. V and J are TRBV7-9 and TRBJ1-2; a possible D gene is TRBD1 (5 bases). Trimming removed 5 bases from V and 6 bases from J, with 19 bases in between. Germline CDR1 reads SEHNR; CDR2 reads FQNEAQ (reference sequence). The CDR3 totals 15 residues. CDR3 region: CASSNQGSRYDGYTF. The CDR3 DNA follows: TGTGCCAGCAGCAACCAGGGTAGTAGATACGATGGCTACACCTTC.

This clone was counted between two and nine times. The J gene is TRBJ2-7, the V gene TRBV4-2; D gene ambiguous. The germline V and J ends were trimmed by 0 bases and 1 base, with 7 bases remaining between them. From germline, CDR1 is LGHNA and CDR2 YNFKEQ. The CDR3 is 14 amino acids. The CDR3 region is CASSQDTESYEQYF. CDR3 bases: TGTGCCAGCAGCCAAGATACGGAGTCCTACGAGCAGTACTTC.

J is TRBJ1-1 and V is TRBV4-2; no definite D call. With 1 base removed from V and 1 base from J, the gap between germline ends came to 13 bases. Per germline, CDR1 LGHNA and CDR2 YNFKEQ. The CDR3 has 16 residues. Here the CDR3 reads CASSQVDGKGNTEAFF. Here the CDR3 DNA reads TGTGCCAGCAGCCAAGTGGACGGGAAGGGGAACACTGAAGCTTTCTTT.